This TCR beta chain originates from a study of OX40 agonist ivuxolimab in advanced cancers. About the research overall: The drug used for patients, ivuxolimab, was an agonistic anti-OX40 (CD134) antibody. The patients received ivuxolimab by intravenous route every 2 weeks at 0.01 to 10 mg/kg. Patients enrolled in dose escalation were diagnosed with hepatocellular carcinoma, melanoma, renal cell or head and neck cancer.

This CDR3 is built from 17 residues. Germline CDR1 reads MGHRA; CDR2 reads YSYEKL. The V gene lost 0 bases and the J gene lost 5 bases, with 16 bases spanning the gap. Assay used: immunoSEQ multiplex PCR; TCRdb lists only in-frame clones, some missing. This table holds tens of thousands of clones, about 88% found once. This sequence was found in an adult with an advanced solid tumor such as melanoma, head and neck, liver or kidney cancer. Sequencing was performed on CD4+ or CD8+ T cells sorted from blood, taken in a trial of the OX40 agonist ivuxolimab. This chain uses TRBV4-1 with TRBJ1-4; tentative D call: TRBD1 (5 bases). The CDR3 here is CASSQDSPRGSNEKLFF. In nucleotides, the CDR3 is TGCGCCAGCAGCCAAGATTCCCCCCGGGGGTCCAATGAAAAACTGTTTTTT.